Following are 10 T cell receptor beta chains from one sample sequenced in a study of blood T cell repertoires in COVID-19. Using immunoSEQ multiplex PCR, the repertoire was profiled, and TCRdb retains in-frame clones only, with some absent. Among about 210,000 clones listed, 70% to 90% were seen once. The sample was peripheral blood. These receptors came from a man aged 40-49 years with acute or convalescent COVID-19.

This clone was recorded once. The chain links TRBV30 to TRBJ2-5; maybe TRBD2 (5 bases). Germline V gene sequence: CDR1 GTSNPN, CDR2 SVGIG (reference sequence). V lost 1 base to trimming and J lost 1 base, with 7 bases between them. CDR3 length: 13 amino acids. The DNA for the CDR3 is TGTGCCTGGAGTGGAGGGTCCCAAGAGACCCAGTACTTC. This translates into CAWSGGSQETQYF.

The chain joins TRBV7-6 to TRBJ2-7; possibly TRBD2 for D (6 bases). V dropped 5 bases and J dropped 6 bases, with 14 bases sitting between them. This CDR3 comprises 13 residues. Germline CDR1 is SGHVS and CDR2 is FNYEAQ. In DNA form, the CDR3 reads TGTGCCAGCAGCCACCGGGACTTCACCGAGCAGTACTTC. Its translation: CASSHRDFTEQYF.

V and J are TRBV18 and TRBJ2-5; perhaps TRBD1 as D (6 bases). The germline CDR1 and CDR2 sequences are KGHSH and LQKENI. With 3 bases removed from V and 1 base from J, the gap between germline ends came to 12 bases. CDR3 length: 15 residues. The DNA of the CDR3 is TGTGCCAGCTCACCGTCAATAGGGGGCCAAGAGACCCAGTACTTC. Translation gives CASSPSIGGQETQYF.

V is TRBV19 and J is TRBJ2-3; 9 nucleotides agree with TRBD2. CDR3 length: 18 residues. Trimming at V came to 2 bases and at J to 6 bases, leaving 15 bases not matched to a gene. Germline lookup yields CDR1 LNHDA and CDR2 SQIVND (reference sequence). CDR3 coding DNA: TGTGCCAGTAGTATACAACCGACGGCTAGCGGGGTGATGGATACGCAGTATTTT. Translated: CASSIQPTASGVMDTQYF.

This chain joins TRBV5-4 and TRBJ2-7; 9 nucleotides agree with TRBD1. V lost 4 bases to trimming and J lost 1 base; unmatched junction nucleotides: 3. There are 14 residues in the CDR3. The germline V gene encodes CDR1 SGHNT and CDR2 YYREEE (reference sequence). The CDR3 spells CASSPGTGSYEQYF. The CDR3 DNA reads as TGTGCCAGCAGCCCCGGGACAGGGTCCTACGAGCAGTACTTC. Filled out from reference TRBV5-4 and TRBJ2-7, the complete variable domain reads ETGVTQSPTHLIKTRGQQVTLRCSSQSGHNTVSWYQQALGQGPQFIFQYYREEENGRGNFPPRFSGLQFPNYSSELNVNALELDDSALYLCASSPGTGSYEQYFGPGTRLTVT.

About this clone: Mismatch with germline at one junction end may stem from a read error. The rearrangement links TRBV6-5 to TRBJ1-5, with 9 bases fitting TRBD1. The CDR3 has 15 residues. Looked up from germline, CDR1 is MNHEY and CDR2 is SVGAGI. Here the CDR3 DNA reads TGTGCCAGCAGGCGGGGACAGGGTAGCGATCAGCCCCAGCATTTT. The encoded protein is CASRRGQGSDQPQHF.

V gene TRBV2 combines with J gene TRBJ1-2, with 9 bases lining up with TRBD1. Germline values: CDR1 SNHLY, CDR2 FYNNEI. The CDR3 contains 17 residues. V lost 0 bases to trimming and J lost 6 bases; unmatched junction nucleotides: 11. CDR3 region: CASSEAPRRRTGDGYTF. The CDR3, as DNA: TGTGCCAGCAGTGAAGCCCCGCGTAGGAGGACAGGGGATGGCTACACCTTC.

This clone has just one count. The chain joins TRBV6-5 to TRBJ1-2; D is possibly TRBD1 (6 bases). Trimming removed 5 bases at V and 5 bases at J, with 18 bases between. CDR3 length: 15 residues. CDR1 is MNHEY and CDR2 is SVGAGI in the germline V gene. CDR3 sequence reads: CASSPPDRTGYGYTF. CDR3 nucleotides: TGTGCCAGCAGTCCTCCGGACAGAACGGGGTATGGCTACACCTTC.

The V gene is TRBV28, the J gene TRBJ2-7, with D possibly matching TRBD1 (6 bases). The CDR3 consists of 13 residues. The germline gives CDR1 MDHEN, CDR2 SYDVKM. V dropped 6 bases and J dropped 5 bases, with 14 bases sitting between them. The CDR3 spells CASRNTGWDEQYF. DNA for the CDR3: TGTGCCAGCAGGAATACAGGGTGGGACGAGCAGTACTTC. Using reference TRBV28 and TRBJ2-7 for the parts outside the CDR3, the full variable domain is DVKVTQSSRYLVKRTGEKVFLECVQDMDHENMFWYRQDPGLGLRLIYFSYDVKMKEKGDIPEGYSVSREKKERFSLILESASTNQTSMYLCASRNTGWDEQYFGPGTRLTVT.

The gene calls are TRBV6-5 and TRBJ1-3, with 10 bases fitting TRBD1. Unmatched junction bases numbered 8, after V lost 6 bases and J lost 6 bases. This CDR3 spans 15 amino acids. Germline CDR1 is MNHEY and CDR2 is SVGAGI. The DNA for the CDR3 is TGTGCCAGCAGCCTTGGGACAGGGGACGAAAACACCATATATTTT. Translated: CASSLGTGDENTIYF.